These 26 T cell receptor beta chains were all obtained from the same sample, sequenced in a study of ipilimumab plus nivolumab after autologous stem cell transplantation. Repertoires were generated with immunoSEQ multiplex PCR, while TCRdb's copy carries only in-frame clones and drops some. In the table there are 20,000 to 25,000 clones, approximately 86% of which are singletons. Specimen: PBMCs, collected in a trial of ipilimumab plus nivolumab as post-transplant consolidation. The receptors here all came from a male donor with diffuse large B-cell lymphoma.

CDR3: CASSQDRTGVYGYTF. DNA for the CDR3: TGCGCCAGCAGCCAAGATCGAACAGGGGTATATGGCTACACCTTC. The rearrangement joins TRBV4-3 to TRBJ1-2, with 7 bases identical to TRBD1. In germline, CDR1 is LGHNA, CDR2 YSLEER. This CDR3 contains 15 residues. The trim removed 0 bases at V and 5 bases at J, leaving 6 bases unmatched.

This rearrangement joins TRBV5-8 to TRBJ1-1; D ambiguous. V lost 5 bases to trimming and J lost 6 bases, with 8 bases between them. Germline-derived CDR1 and CDR2 are SGHTS and YDEGEE. The CDR3 loop spans 11 amino acids. The CDR3 coding sequence is TGTGCCAGCAGGGGCGTTCCTGAAGCTTTCTTT. Translation gives CASRGVPEAFF.

With respect to this clone: The sample contains more than one DNA sequence encoding this CDR3. The rearrangement uses TRBV7-9 and TRBJ1-2; 8 positions match TRBD1. V shed 6 bases and J 2 bases; nucleotides not matched to a gene: 5. This CDR3 has 14 amino acids. Germline V CDR1 and CDR2: SEHNR, FQNEAQ (reference sequence). CDR3 DNA sequence: TGTGCCAGCAGTAAACAGGGGGGAAACTATGGCTACACCTTC. It translates to CASSKQGGNYGYTF.

CDR3 region: CASSLSGTLETQYF. CDR3 coding DNA: TGTGCCAGCAGTTTATCAGGGACGCTAGAGACCCAGTACTTC. The V gene is TRBV27, the J gene TRBJ2-5, with D perhaps being TRBD1 or TRBD2 (5 bases each). The V end was cut by 0 bases, the J end by 4 bases, with 9 bases between. Germline CDR1 is MNHEY and CDR2 is SMNVEV (reference sequence). The CDR3 covers 14 residues.

This clone is a singleton in its sample. The chain recombines TRBV5-1 with TRBJ2-5; possible D gene TRBD2, 6 bases. The CDR3 covers 15 residues. The V gene's germline CDR1 is SGHRS and CDR2 YFSETQ. V shed 7 bases and J shed 0 bases, with 16 bases lying between them. The CDR3 is CASGLDSGDQETQYF. Here the CDR3 DNA reads TGCGCCAGCGGACTCGATAGCGGAGACCAAGAGACCCAGTACTTC.

The J gene is TRBJ1-2, the V gene TRBV5-4; the match to TRBD1 covers 7 bases. Trimming at V came to 4 bases and at J to 5 bases, leaving 5 bases not matched to a gene. Germline V CDR1 and CDR2: SGHNT, YYREEE (reference sequence). The CDR3 contains 13 residues. The CDR3 protein is CASSTGQSYGYTF. The CDR3 coding sequence is TGTGCCAGCAGCACGGGACAGTCGTATGGCTACACCTTC.

The chain carries TRBV11-2 and TRBJ2-7, with D tentatively TRBD1 (6 bases). Between the trimmed V and J ends, which lost 4 bases and 3 bases, there was a span of 10 bases. The CDR3 runs 13 residues. Looked up from germline, CDR1 is SGHAT and CDR2 is FQNNGV. In DNA form, the CDR3 reads TGTGCCAGCAGCTCCCGGGACAACTACGAGCAGTACTTC. This sequence encodes CASSSRDNYEQYF.

V and J are TRBV7-6 and TRBJ1-1, with no clear D. V was trimmed by 5 bases and J by 11 bases, leaving 18 bases between them. CDR1 is SGHVS, CDR2 FNYEAQ, per germline. The CDR3 is 13 amino acids. For the CDR3, the DNA is TGTGCCAGCAGCCACAAACCGCTCCTGGGCGCTTTCTTT. It specifies CASSHKPLLGAFF. Full variable domain (missing parts from reference TRBV7-6 and TRBJ1-1): GAGVSQSPRYKVTKRGQDVALRCDPISGHVSLYWYRQALGQGPEFLTYFNYEAQQDKSGLPNDRFSAERPEGSISTLTIQRTEQRDSAMYRCASSHKPLLGAFFGQGTRLTVV.

V is TRBV6-5 and J is TRBJ1-4; no clear D gene. Germline-derived CDR1 and CDR2 are MNHEY and SVGAGI. The CDR3 extends over 14 amino acids. Trimming took off 6 bases at V and 0 bases at J, with 8 bases between the two ends. CDR3 nucleotide sequence: TGTGCCAGCAGCCTATCAGCAACTAATGAAAAACTGTTTTTT. Translated, it gives CASSLSATNEKLFF.

The chain has TRBV18 and TRBJ1-2; 7 nucleotides align to TRBD1. This CDR3 is 14 amino acids long. The junction had 4 bases not matched to a gene; V was cut back by 2 bases and J by 4 bases. CDR1 KGHSH and CDR2 LQKENI come from the germline V gene. CDR3 region: CASSPGTASYGYTF. DNA for the CDR3: TGTGCCAGCTCACCAGGGACAGCTTCCTATGGCTACACCTTC.

The chain combines TRBV5-1 with TRBJ1-1; D is perhaps TRBD1 (5 bases). There are 16 residues in the CDR3. The V end lost 0 bases, the J end lost 0 bases, and 12 bases lay between the germline ends. The germline V gene encodes CDR1 SGHRS and CDR2 YFSETQ. The CDR3 reads CASSLELGTLNTEAFF. As DNA, the CDR3 is TGCGCCAGCAGCTTGGAATTAGGGACTCTGAACACTGAAGCTTTCTTT.

V is TRBV5-4 and J is TRBJ2-3, with 7 bases identical to TRBD1. CDR3 length equals 15 residues. J lost 10 bases, V lost 0 bases, and 11 bases had no gene match. CDR1 and CDR2 (germline): SGHNT, YYREEE (reference sequence). The CDR3 region is CASSLGDSPSRAQYF. In DNA, the CDR3 is TGTGCCAGCAGCTTGGGGGACAGCCCTAGCAGAGCGCAGTATTTT.

The rearrangement links TRBV7-8 to TRBJ2-3, with D maybe TRBD2 (7 bases). The CDR3 totals 17 residues. Trimming stripped 2 bases from V and 0 bases from J, with 15 bases between. CDR1 and CDR2 (germline): SGHVS, FQNEAQ. The CDR3 coding sequence is TGTGCCAGCAGCTTATCCTCAAGGGGGGGAAGCACAGATACGCAGTATTTT. Encoded protein: CASSLSSRGGSTDTQYF.

In this sample, this clone turned up once. CDR3 DNA sequence: TGTGCCAGCAGCTTGACAGGAAGCTCCTATAATTCACCCCTCCACTTT. Encoded protein: CASSLTGSSYNSPLHF. The J gene is TRBJ1-6, the V gene TRBV5-8; weak D call: TRBD1 (5 bases). V lost 1 base, J lost 0 bases, and 8 bases lay in between. Per the germline V gene, CDR1 is SGHTS and CDR2 is YDEGEE. The CDR3 is 16 residues long.

This sequence joins TRBV18 and TRBJ2-2; the match to TRBD2 covers 13 bases. The CDR3 runs 15 residues. The V and J ends lost 5 bases and 5 bases, in that order; junction bases with no gene match: 2. The germline V gene has CDR1 KGHSH and CDR2 LQKENI. The CDR3 sequence: CASSSTSGGTGELFF. CDR3 DNA sequence: TGTGCCAGCTCATCGACTAGCGGGGGGACCGGGGAGCTGTTTTTT.

This clone was found once. This sequence joins TRBV18 and TRBJ2-6; no firm D call. The CDR3 covers 16 residues. Deletions cut 4 bases from V and 0 bases from J, with 10 bases between. Germline V lookup: CDR1 KGHSH, CDR2 LQKENI. CDR3 sequence: CASSQGRFSGANVLTF. The CDR3 DNA reads as TGTGCCAGCTCACAGGGCAGGTTCTCTGGGGCCAACGTCCTGACTTTC.

The chain combines TRBV7-2 with TRBJ2-5, with 11 bases identical to TRBD2. J lost 2 bases, V lost 2 bases, and 4 bases had no gene match. This CDR3 comprises 16 residues. CDR1 is SGHTA, CDR2 FQGNSA, per germline. As DNA, the CDR3 is TGTGCCAGCAGCTTAAGGCTAGCGGGGGGACAAGAGACCCAGTACTTC. As protein: CASSLRLAGGQETQYF.

The V gene is TRBV15, the J gene TRBJ2-5; 14 bases are shared with TRBD2. The CDR3 covers 18 residues. Germline assignment: CDR1 LNHNV and CDR2 YYDKDF (reference sequence). J was trimmed by 2 bases and V by 1 base; bases with no gene match: 6. The DNA for the CDR3 is TGTGCCACCAGCAGAGGGACAGGACTAGCGGGGGGACAAGAGACCCAGTACTTC. Encoded protein: CATSRGTGLAGGQETQYF. Combining the CDR3 with reference TRBV15 and TRBJ2-5 gives the whole variable domain DAMVIQNPRYQVTQFGKPVTLSCSQTLNHNVMYWYQQKSSQAPKLLFHYYDKDFNNEADTPDNFQSRRPNTSFCFLDIRSPGLGDTAMYLCATSRGTGLAGGQETQYFGPGTRLLVL.

This clone appeared a single time. The V gene is TRBV7-2, the J gene TRBJ2-2; D uncertain. CDR1 and CDR2 (germline): SGHTA, FQGNSA. The CDR3 consists of 15 residues. V was clipped by 1 base and J by 0 bases, with 6 bases between them. CDR3 amino acids: CASSLGLANTGELFF. Written as DNA, the CDR3 is TGTGCCAGCAGCTTAGGGCTAGCGAACACCGGGGAGCTGTTTTTT. The full variable domain, in which reference TRBV7-2 and TRBJ2-2 provide the parts outside the CDR3, is GAGVSQSPSNKVTEKGKDVELRCDPISGHTALYWYRQSLGQGLEFLIYFQGNSAPDKSGLPSDRFSAERTGGSVSTLTIQRTQQEDSAVYLCASSLGLANTGELFFGEGSRLTVL.

The chain combines TRBV25-1 with TRBJ1-4; TRBD1 might be the D (5 bases). This CDR3 comprises 17 residues. Germline CDR1 MGHDK, CDR2 SYGVNS. Between the trimmed V and J ends, which lost 3 bases and 8 bases, there was a span of 22 bases. CDR3 nucleotides: TGTGCCAGCAGTGAGCCTCGGGGGACTACAGTTCGGGAAAAACTGTTTTTT. Amino acids: CASSEPRGTTVREKLFF.

V gene TRBV7-2 combines with J gene TRBJ2-4; 8 bases match TRBD1. CDR3 length: 16 amino acids. Germline trimming cut 2 bases from V and 0 bases from J; bases unmatched to any gene: 3. Germline values: CDR1 SGHTA, CDR2 FQGNSA. The CDR3 DNA follows: TGTGCCAGCAGCTTACAGGGGGCCCTAGCCAAAAACATTCAGTACTTC. Encoded protein: CASSLQGALAKNIQYF. The entire variable domain, with the rest obtained from reference TRBV7-2 and TRBJ2-4, is as follows: GAGVSQSPSNKVTEKGKDVELRCDPISGHTALYWYRQSLGQGLEFLIYFQGNSAPDKSGLPSDRFSAERTGGSVSTLTIQRTQQEDSAVYLCASSLQGALAKNIQYFGAGTRLSVL.

V usage is TRBV4-1 and J usage is TRBJ1-6; D is perhaps TRBD1 (6 bases). The CDR3 is made up of 15 amino acids. The V end lost 0 bases, the J end lost 15 bases, and 18 bases lay between the germline ends. Germline V CDR1 and CDR2: MGHRA, YSYEKL. CDR3 residues: CASSQDEWVRGGLHF. CDR3 nucleotides: TGCGCCAGCAGCCAAGATGAATGGGTCAGGGGTGGCCTCCACTTT.

The chain carries TRBV21-1 and TRBJ1-5. TRBV21-1 is deemed a pseudogene. This CDR3 spans 17 amino acids. The CDR3 nucleotides are TGTGCCAGCAGACGGTTTCTAGCTACATTGCATCATCAGCCCCAGCATTTT. This translates into CASRRFLATLHHQPQHF.

This clone was counted a single time. The chain joins TRBV5-4 to TRBJ1-4, with TRBD1 matching over 10 bases. This CDR3 has 16 residues. Germline CDR1 is SGHNT and CDR2 is YYREEE (reference sequence). Trimming cost V 0 bases and J 6 bases; bases outside gene matches: 5. The CDR3 DNA follows: TGTGCCAGCAGCTTGGGAGGACAGGGGGAAGATGAAAAACTGTTTTTT. Protein sequence: CASSLGGQGEDEKLFF.

Concerning this clone itself: The sample contains more than one DNA sequence encoding this CDR3. The V gene is TRBV5-1, the J gene TRBJ1-6; TRBD1 aligns across 9 bases. The CDR3 has 15 residues. CDR1 SGHRS and CDR2 YFSETQ come from the germline V gene. V lost 4 bases, J lost 10 bases, and 9 bases stayed unmatched. The CDR3 region is CASSLTGTGNSPLHF. For the CDR3, the DNA is TGCGCCAGCAGCCTTACCGGGACAGGGAACTCACCCCTCCACTTT.

The rearrangement joins TRBV7-6 to TRBJ2-1; TRBD1 agrees at 7 bases. The CDR3 sequence is 16 residues long. Trimming took 6 bases from V and 4 from J; bases not matched to a gene: 12. Per the germline V gene, CDR1 is SGHVS and CDR2 is FNYEAQ. Here the CDR3 DNA reads TGTGCCAGCAGACCACTACAGGGGACGGATTACAATGAGCAGTTCTTC. It is translated as CASRPLQGTDYNEQFF. Variable domain in full (rest from reference TRBV7-6 and TRBJ2-1): GAGVSQSPRYKVTKRGQDVALRCDPISGHVSLYWYRQALGQGPEFLTYFNYEAQQDKSGLPNDRFSAERPEGSISTLTIQRTEQRDSAMYRCASRPLQGTDYNEQFFGPGTRLTVL.